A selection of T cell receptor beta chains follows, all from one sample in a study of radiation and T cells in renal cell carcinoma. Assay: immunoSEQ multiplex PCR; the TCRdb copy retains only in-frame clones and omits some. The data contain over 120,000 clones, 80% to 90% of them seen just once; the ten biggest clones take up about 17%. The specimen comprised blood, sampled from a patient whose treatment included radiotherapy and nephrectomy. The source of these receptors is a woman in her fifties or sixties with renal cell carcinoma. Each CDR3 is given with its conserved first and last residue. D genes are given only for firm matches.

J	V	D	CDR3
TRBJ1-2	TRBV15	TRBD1	CATSTTGVGGYTF
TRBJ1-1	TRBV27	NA	CASSGGYTEAFF
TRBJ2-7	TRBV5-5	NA	CASSLGFEQYF
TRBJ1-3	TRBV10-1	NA	CASSESRGNTIYF
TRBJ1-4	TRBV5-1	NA	CASSGGRASNEKLFF
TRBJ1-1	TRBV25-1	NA	CASSETNGGNTEAFF
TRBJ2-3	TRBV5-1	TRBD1	CASSLAGQGSTDTQYF
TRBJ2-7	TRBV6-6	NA	CASSYYGPRDEQYF
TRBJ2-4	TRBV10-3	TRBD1	CAISESTGNKNIQYF
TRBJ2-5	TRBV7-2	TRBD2	CASSLNGGVQETQYF
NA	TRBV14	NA	CASSGLGYEQYF
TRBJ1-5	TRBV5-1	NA	CASSLSGARNQPQHF
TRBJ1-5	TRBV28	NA	CASSLGGDGNQPQHF
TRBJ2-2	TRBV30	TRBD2	CAWSVLGGGDTGELFF
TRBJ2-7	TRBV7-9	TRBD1	CASSLVSEDRAYEQYF
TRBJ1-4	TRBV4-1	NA	CASSQGAGGNEKLFF
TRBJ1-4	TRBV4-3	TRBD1	CASSQIGDSPNEKLFF